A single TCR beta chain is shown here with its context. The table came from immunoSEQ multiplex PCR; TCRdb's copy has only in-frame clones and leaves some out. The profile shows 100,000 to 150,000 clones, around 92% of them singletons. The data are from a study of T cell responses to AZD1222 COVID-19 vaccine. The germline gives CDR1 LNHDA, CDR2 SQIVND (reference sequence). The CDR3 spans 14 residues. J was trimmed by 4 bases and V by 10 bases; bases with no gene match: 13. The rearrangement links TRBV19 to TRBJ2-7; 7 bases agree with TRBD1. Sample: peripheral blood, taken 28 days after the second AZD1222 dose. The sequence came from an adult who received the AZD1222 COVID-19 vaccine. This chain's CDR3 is CATLAPGQTYEQYF. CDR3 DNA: TGTGCCACTCTAGCTCCGGGACAGACTTACGAGCAGTACTTC.